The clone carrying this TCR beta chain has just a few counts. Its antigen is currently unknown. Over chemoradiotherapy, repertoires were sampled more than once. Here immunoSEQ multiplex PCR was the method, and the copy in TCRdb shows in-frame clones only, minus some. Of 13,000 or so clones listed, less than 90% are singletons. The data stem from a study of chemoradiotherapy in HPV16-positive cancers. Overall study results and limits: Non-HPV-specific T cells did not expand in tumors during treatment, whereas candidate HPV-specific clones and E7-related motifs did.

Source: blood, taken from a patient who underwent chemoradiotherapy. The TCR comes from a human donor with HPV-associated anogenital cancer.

Here the CDR3 DNA reads TGTGCCAGCAGCCGATTAATAGGGCAGGGTAGCGAGCAGTACTTC. It translates to CASSRLIGQGSEQYF. The genes are TRBV7-9 and TRBJ2-7, with D possibly matching TRBD1 (5 bases). Trimming pared 5 bases from V and 6 bases from J, leaving 20 bases between. This CDR3 contains 15 residues. Germline CDR1 SEHNR, CDR2 FQNEAQ (reference sequence).